The source of this T cell receptor (beta chain) is a study of blood T cells in healthy people across ages. This clonotype was seen a handful of times. The antigen is not known. One end of the junction fails to match germline, which may point to a read error. Regarding the study as a whole: A strong correlation was seen between TCR beta diversity and naive T cell percentage. Per-million-T-cell TCR beta diversity fell roughly linearly with age.

There are 15 residues in the CDR3. Total RNA, at least 6 micrograms per sample, came from PBMCs. Through a sample-barcoded 5' primer and a J-beta primer mix, a second PCR was run for roughly 7 to 11 cycles. Each of the cDNA molecules was tagged by a template-switch adaptor with 12 random nucleotides. TCRdb re-called the 5' RACE reads with MiXCR, one entry per CDR3 protein. The sample holds more than 800,000 distinct CDR3 sequences; around 30% are singletons and the top ten take 15% to 20%. Material: blood. The source of this sequence is a woman aged 80 or older in good health. This chain connects TRBV12-3 or TRBV12-4 to TRBJ1-5, with D hard to call. As DNA, the CDR3 is TGTGCCAGCAGTCTAGCCGAAGTCGGGAATCAGCCCCAGCATTTT. Protein: CASSLAEVGNQPQHF.